The 10 T cell receptor beta chains below were found in one sample sequenced in a study of PD-1 blockade in mismatch repair-deficient tumors. Measured with immunoSEQ multiplex PCR; TCRdb has only the in-frame clones, and not every one. The data hold 30,000 to 45,000 clones, with roughly 84% observed a single time. This material consisted of PBMCs, taken 38 weeks after starting pembrolizumab. The receptors shown here come from an adult with mismatch repair-deficient cancer.

The gene calls are TRBV7-2 and TRBJ2-1, with 11 nucleotides matching TRBD2. Germline loops: CDR1 SGHTA, CDR2 FQGNSA. Trimming removed 5 bases from V and 10 bases from J; junction bases left unmatched: 4. There are 13 residues in the CDR3. CDR3 region: CASSQGLAGEQFF. The CDR3 DNA reads as TGTGCCAGCAGCCAAGGACTAGCGGGCGAGCAGTTCTTC.

This clone has just one count. The rearrangement joins TRBV15 to TRBJ2-5, with 7 bases identical to TRBD2. Germline values: CDR1 LNHNV, CDR2 YYDKDF (reference sequence). This CDR3 spans 14 amino acids. V gave up 3 bases and J gave up 3 bases; unmatched junction bases: 4. The CDR3 is CATSRGGEEETQYF. Written as DNA, the CDR3 is TGTGCCACCAGCAGGGGGGGGGAAGAAGAGACCCAGTACTTC.

V is TRBV7-2 and J is TRBJ2-5, with 8 bases aligning to TRBD2. V was clipped by 1 base and J by 5 bases; unmatched bases: 12. Looked up from germline, CDR1 is SGHTA and CDR2 is FQGNSA. The CDR3 is 17 residues long. This CDR3 reads CASSLDWAAGVEETQYF. CDR3 nucleotides: TGTGCCAGCAGCTTAGATTGGGCAGCGGGAGTGGAGGAGACCCAGTACTTC.

The CDR3 spells CASSKAHRGTYEQYF. CDR3 DNA sequence: TGTGCCAGCAGCAAAGCTCACAGGGGTACCTACGAGCAGTACTTC. The J gene is TRBJ2-7, the V gene TRBV21-1; the D segment call TRBD1 is taken from the table without a DNA check. TRBV21-1 counts as a pseudogene. This CDR3 comprises 15 residues.

This chain joins TRBV28 and TRBJ2-3; 7 bases are a match to TRBD1. Per germline, CDR1 MDHEN and CDR2 SYDVKM. V lost 3 bases and J lost 8; bases outside the gene matches: 8. CDR3 length equals 14 residues. DNA of the CDR3: TGTGCCAGCAGTTTCGACAGGTCAGGGGGTACGCAGTATTTT. Protein sequence: CASSFDRSGGTQYF.

This clone was recorded only once. J is TRBJ1-5 and V is TRBV15; a possible D gene is TRBD1 (5 bases). Looked up from germline, CDR1 is LNHNV and CDR2 is YYDKDF (reference sequence). The CDR3 has 16 residues. Trimming removed 0 bases at V and 2 bases at J, with 11 bases between. CDR3 in amino acids: CATSREGLAGNQPQHF. CDR3 DNA sequence: TGTGCCACCAGCAGAGAGGGACTGGCGGGCAATCAGCCCCAGCATTTT.

In this sample, this clone turned up a few times. The chain combines TRBV29-1 with TRBJ2-7, with D perhaps TRBD1 (6 bases). The CDR3 sequence is 12 residues long. V lost 6 bases and J 5 bases, leaving 14 bases between the germline ends. CDR1 SQVTM and CDR2 ANQGSEA come from the germline V gene. CDR3 sequence reads: CSVPKEGDEQYF. For the CDR3, the DNA is TGCAGCGTCCCGAAAGAGGGGGACGAGCAGTACTTC.

V usage is TRBV4-2 and J usage is TRBJ2-7, with 10 bases that match TRBD2. Per germline, CDR1 LGHNA and CDR2 YNFKEQ. The CDR3 runs to 15 residues. After removal of 2 bases from V and 4 bases from J, the junction contained 5 bases not matched to a gene. The CDR3, as DNA: TGTGCCAGCAGCCAACGGACTAGCGGCCCGTACGAGCAGTACTTC. It translates to CASSQRTSGPYEQYF.

The chain employs TRBV6-6 and TRBJ2-7, with 9 nucleotides matching TRBD1. Germline V gene sequence: CDR1 MNHNY, CDR2 SVGAGI (reference sequence). This CDR3 is built from 15 residues. V shed 3 bases and J 3 bases; nucleotides not matched to a gene: 6. Here the CDR3 DNA reads TGTGCCAGCAGTTATTGGGGGACAGGGAGCTACGAGCAGTACTTC. Its translation is CASSYWGTGSYEQYF.

V and J are TRBV28 and TRBJ1-5; D not resolved. Germline V gene lookup returns CDR1 MDHEN and CDR2 SYDVKM. This CDR3 contains 12 residues. Trimming removed 8 bases from V and 3 bases from J, with 8 bases in between. CDR3 sequence: CASQSNNQPQHF. The CDR3 DNA follows: TGTGCCAGCCAGTCGAACAATCAGCCCCAGCATTTT. Full variable domain (missing parts from reference TRBV28 and TRBJ1-5): DVKVTQSSRYLVKRTGEKVFLECVQDMDHENMFWYRQDPGLGLRLIYFSYDVKMKEKGDIPEGYSVSREKKERFSLILESASTNQTSMYLCASQSNNQPQHFGDGTRLSIL.